Below, 18 T cell receptor beta chains from the same sample are listed, as sequenced in a study of Graves' ophthalmopathy and Graves' hyperthyroidism. Using RNA transcripts, the TCR beta CDR3 regions were amplified. HTBI primers were used in a first-round RT-PCR, which preceded a second-round multiplex PCR. Using its own MiXCR run on the multiplex PCR reads, TCRdb lists one record per CDR3 protein. The data show over 150,000 distinct CDR3 sequences, 30% to 45% seen once. Input material: peripheral blood. All receptors derive from a woman aged 35 to 49 with Graves' ophthalmopathy.

The rearrangement joins TRBV28 to TRBJ2-7; maybe TRBD2 (5 bases). CDR3 length: 14 amino acids. CDR1 is MDHEN and CDR2 is SYDVKM in the germline V gene. V lost 6 bases to trimming and J lost 0 bases, with 12 bases between them. In nucleotides, the CDR3 is TGTGCCAGCAGCCCCGGGGTACCCTCCTACGAGCAGTACTTC. As protein: CASSPGVPSYEQYF.

This clonotype came up many times. The chain is built from TRBV7-9 and TRBJ2-7; unclear D gene. V was clipped by 8 bases and J by 0 bases, with 5 bases between them. This CDR3 is 11 amino acids long. Looked up from germline, CDR1 is SEHNR and CDR2 is FQNEAQ (reference sequence). The CDR3 here is CASGPSYEQYF. The CDR3 DNA reads TGTGCCAGCGGGCCCTCCTACGAGCAGTACTTC.

V gene TRBV6-5 combines with J gene TRBJ2-5; 9 bases fit TRBD1. Germline trimming cut 4 bases from V and 5 bases from J; bases unmatched to any gene: 2. The CDR3 has 13 amino acids. CDR1 and CDR2 (germline): MNHEY, SVGAGI. The CDR3 sequence is CASSSGTGETQYF. DNA of the CDR3: TGTGCCAGCAGTTCCGGGACAGGGGAGACCCAGTACTTC.

This clonotype came up many times. The chain is built from TRBV5-4 and TRBJ2-6; D possibly corresponds to TRBD1 (5 bases). Between the trimmed V and J ends, which lost 3 bases and 0 bases, there was a span of 10 bases. CDR3 length: 16 residues. Germline CDR1 is SGHNT and CDR2 is YYREEE (reference sequence). Written as DNA, the CDR3 is TGTGCCAGCAGCTCTGCAGGACACTCTGGGGCCAACGTCCTGACTTTC. It is translated as CASSSAGHSGANVLTF.

This clonotype was counted many times. The chain combines TRBV19 with TRBJ1-1; D is possibly TRBD1 (5 bases). CDR3 length: 15 residues. Germline CDR1 is LNHDA and CDR2 is SQIVND (reference sequence). V lost 2 bases and J lost 5, with 15 bases in between. The CDR3 DNA follows: TGTGCCAGTAGTATAAGGCAGGGCTTGAGGACTGAAGCTTTCTTT. Amino acid sequence: CASSIRQGLRTEAFF.

This clonotype occurred many times. The chain combines TRBV4-1 with TRBJ1-4; the D gene is possibly TRBD1 (5 bases). Germline loops: CDR1 MGHRA, CDR2 YSYEKL. V lost 3 bases to trimming and J lost 5 bases, with 19 bases between them. CDR3 size: 17 residues. CDR3 in amino acids: CASSQGGRTEGNEKLFF. In DNA form, the CDR3 reads TGCGCCAGCAGCCAGGGGGGTCGAACGGAGGGGAATGAAAAACTGTTTTTT.

A few counts support this clonotype. The CDR3 carries no conserved terminal phenylalanine or tryptophan, so it likely arises from a read error. No DNA is shown, since the ends of the CDR3 on it are uncertain; the CDR3 is the one TCRdb lists. The chain links TRBV6-2 or TRBV6-3 to TRBJ2-5; TRBD1 is the table's D call and was not checked against the DNA. The CDR3 has 9 residues if both end residues are counted. Germline-derived CDR1 and CDR2 are MNHEY and SVGEGT. The chain's CDR3 is CASSWGGGL.

In its sample, this clonotype was seen many times. The V call is TRBV28, the J call TRBJ1-2; 9 nucleotides line up with TRBD1. There are 14 residues in the CDR3. J gave up 4 bases and V 6 bases, and 6 bases lay outside the gene matches. From germline, CDR1 is MDHEN and CDR2 SYDVKM. The CDR3 region is CASRVTGGVYGYTF. CDR3 nucleotides: TGTGCCAGCAGAGTGACAGGGGGGGTCTATGGCTACACCTTC.

This clonotype has at least ten counts. The chain is built from TRBV7-9 and TRBJ2-7, with TRBD1 identical over 8 bases. Germline V gives CDR1 SEHNR, CDR2 FQNEAQ (reference sequence). The CDR3 consists of 12 residues. The V and J ends lost 5 bases and 7 bases, in that order; junction bases with no gene match: 4. CDR3 amino acids: CASSPYRGEQYF. In DNA form, the CDR3 reads TGTGCCAGCAGCCCATACAGGGGGGAGCAGTACTTC.

The V and J genes are TRBV28 and TRBJ1-1; D uncertain. The CDR3 covers 12 residues. The V end was cut by 2 bases, the J end by 11 bases, with 12 bases between. Germline V gives CDR1 MDHEN, CDR2 SYDVKM. The chain's CDR3 is CASSLTGWAAFF. DNA of the CDR3: TGTGCCAGCAGTTTAACCGGATGGGCGGCTTTCTTT.

In its sample, this clonotype was seen once. The chain carries TRBV6-2 or TRBV6-3 and TRBJ1-1; weak D call: TRBD1 (5 bases). The CDR3 sequence is 19 residues long. The V and J ends lost 0 bases and 6 bases respectively, with 26 bases between them. Germline loops: CDR1 MNHEY, CDR2 SVGEGT. CDR3 amino acids: CASSYSVGAGTSPEAEAFF. The CDR3 DNA follows: TGTGCCAGCAGTTACTCGGTCGGGGCAGGGACGTCCCCCGAGGCTGAAGCTTTCTTT.

The rearrangement uses TRBV7-8 and TRBJ2-7; weak D call: TRBD1 (6 bases). V was trimmed by 5 bases and J by 3 bases, leaving 14 bases between them. Germline V CDR1 and CDR2: SGHVS, FQNEAQ. The CDR3 is 14 amino acids. The CDR3 nucleotides are TGTGCCAGCAGCCAAACAGGGCTATACTACGAGCAGTACTTC. Translated, it gives CASSQTGLYYEQYF.

The chain has TRBV7-2 and TRBJ1-1; D is unresolved. Germline V gene data show CDR1 as SGHTA and CDR2 as FQGNSA. This CDR3 has 15 residues. V was shortened by 0 bases and J by 6 bases, with 14 bases between the two germline ends. CDR3 protein: CASSLALAVSPEAFF. DNA of the CDR3: TGTGCCAGCAGCTTAGCGTTGGCAGTCTCCCCTGAAGCTTTCTTT.

At least ten counts were recorded for this clonotype. The J gene is TRBJ1-4, the V gene TRBV6-5; D remains unclear. The CDR3 sequence is 15 residues long. CDR1 MNHEY and CDR2 SVGAGI come from the germline V gene. Trimming cost V 0 bases and J 8 bases, with 13 bases left between them. Here the CDR3 DNA reads TGTGCCAGCAGTTACTCTACCGGGCTAAGCGAAAAACTGTTTTTT. Its translation is CASSYSTGLSEKLFF.

The rearrangement joins TRBV12-3 or TRBV12-4 to TRBJ2-7, with 10 bases aligning to TRBD1. The CDR3 sequence is 15 residues long. The trim removed 4 bases at V and 5 bases at J, leaving 8 bases unmatched. CDR3: CASSSPGQGFHEQYF. The CDR3 region has the DNA TGTGCCAGCAGTTCCCCGGGACAGGGGTTCCACGAGCAGTACTTC.

This clonotype was counted a single time. V usage is TRBV5-1 and J usage is TRBJ2-7; 8 nucleotides match TRBD1. This CDR3 spans 15 amino acids. From germline, CDR1 is SGHRS and CDR2 YFSETQ. V was pared by 0 bases and J by 6 bases, with 8 bases of the junction left unmatched. The CDR3 bases are TGCGCCAGCAGCTTGGAAGGGGACAGGTACGCCGAGCAGTACTTC. Residues: CASSLEGDRYAEQYF.

This clonotype was detected ten times or more. The rearrangement uses TRBV4-1 and TRBJ2-5; 11 bases fit TRBD2. From germline, CDR1 is MGHRA and CDR2 YSYEKL. Trimming at V came to 4 bases and at J to 5 bases, leaving 12 bases not matched to a gene. The CDR3 is 17 amino acids. CDR3 nucleotide sequence: TGCGCCAGCAGCCGAGGGAGAGGGCTAGCGGGGGGTGAGACCCAGTACTTC. Encoded protein: CASSRGRGLAGGETQYF.

There are many counts of this clonotype. This chain uses TRBV7-9 with TRBJ1-1; tentatively, D is TRBD1 (5 bases). Trimming took off 8 bases at V and 3 bases at J, with 13 bases between the two ends. CDR1 is SEHNR, CDR2 FQNEAQ, per germline (reference sequence). This CDR3 comprises 13 residues. Here the CDR3 DNA reads TGTGCCAGCGTGGGACCCGGAGACACTGAAGCTTTCTTT. It specifies CASVGPGDTEAFF.